Following are 20 T cell receptor beta chains from one sample sequenced in a study of cytomegalovirus exposure and HLA in healthy donors. The protocol was immunoSEQ multiplex PCR, while the TCRdb copy is restricted to in-frame clones and leaves out a portion. The sample yields fewer than 60,000 clones, 94% seen once. Specimen: PBMCs. Receptor source: a woman between 18 and 30 years old in good health and CMV-seropositive.

The CDR3: CASRHRDRGSNQPQHF. Written as DNA, the CDR3 is TGTGCCAGCAGGCACCGGGACAGGGGGAGCAATCAGCCCCAGCATTTT. The chain employs TRBV2 and TRBJ1-5, with TRBD1 matching 11 bases. Per germline, CDR1 SNHLY and CDR2 FYNNEI. This CDR3 has 16 residues. The ends lost 6 bases at V and 1 base at J; junction bases unmatched: 5. The full variable domain, with the rest looked up from reference TRBV2 and TRBJ1-5, is EPEVTQTPSHQVTQMGQEVILRCVPISNHLYFYWYRQILGQKVEFLVSFYNNEISEKSEIFDDQFSVERPDGSNFTLKIRSTKLEDSAMYFCASRHRDRGSNQPQHFGDGTRLSIL.

This clone appeared once. DNA for the CDR3: TGTGCCAGCAGTTACTCGAAGGGGGAGCAGTACTTC. Protein sequence: CASSYSKGEQYF. J is TRBJ2-7 and V is TRBV6-5; D may be TRBD1 (5 bases). Germline V lookup: CDR1 MNHEY, CDR2 SVGAGI. The CDR3 is made up of 12 amino acids. V was shortened by 0 bases and J by 7 bases, with 7 bases between the two germline ends.

This chain connects TRBV11-2 to TRBJ2-5; TRBD2 aligns across 9 bases. There are 17 residues in the CDR3. With V trimmed by 2 bases and J by 5 bases, 12 bases remained unmatched. In germline, CDR1 is SGHAT, CDR2 FQNNGV. CDR3 protein: CASSLRALAGGPETQYF. The CDR3 nucleotides read TGTGCCAGCAGCTTACGGGCCTTGGCGGGAGGGCCGGAGACCCAGTACTTC.

V gene TRBV7-6 combines with J gene TRBJ2-1, with 11 nucleotides matching TRBD2. CDR3 length: 21 residues. V shed 2 bases, J shed 3 bases, and the junction held 18 bases outside the gene matches. The germline gives CDR1 SGHVS, CDR2 FNYEAQ. The CDR3 loop is CASSLTRRDPGLAGDYNEQFF. CDR3 bases: TGTGCCAGCAGCTTAACCCGCCGCGACCCAGGACTAGCGGGTGACTACAATGAGCAGTTCTTC.

V and J are TRBV6-1 and TRBJ1-5; possibly TRBD1 for D (6 bases). V was shortened by 6 bases and J by 7 bases, with 16 bases between the two germline ends. This CDR3 is 14 amino acids long. From germline, CDR1 is MNHNS and CDR2 SASEGT. CDR3 sequence (DNA): TGTGCCAGCAGGGAGACAGGTAGGTGGCAGCCCCAGCATTTT. This codes for CASRETGRWQPQHF.

This clone came up once. In nucleotides, the CDR3 is TGTGCCAGCACCGCCCCGGGACAGGGGCGCAATGAGCAGTTCTTC. Translation gives CASTAPGQGRNEQFF. The chain uses TRBV6-6 and TRBJ2-1; 10 bases are shared with TRBD1. V trimming: 7 bases; J trimming: 6 bases; junction bases outside the gene matches: 9. The CDR3 consists of 15 residues. Germline CDR1 reads MNHNY; CDR2 reads SVGAGI (reference sequence).

The chain employs TRBV19 and TRBJ2-1; the match to TRBD2 covers 11 bases. V lost 4 bases to trimming and J lost 2 bases; unmatched junction nucleotides: 1. The germline V gene has CDR1 LNHDA and CDR2 SQIVND (reference sequence). This CDR3 region has 15 residues. The CDR3 is CASSTTSGTYNEQFF. For the CDR3, the DNA is TGTGCCAGTAGTACGACTAGCGGGACCTACAATGAGCAGTTCTTC.

The rearrangement uses TRBV19 and TRBJ1-6; the D gene is possibly TRBD1 (6 bases). This CDR3 region has 14 residues. Looked up from germline, CDR1 is LNHDA and CDR2 is SQIVND (reference sequence). V lost 7 bases and J lost 7, with 14 bases in between. The CDR3 sequence is CASKIQGENSPLHF. CDR3 nucleotides: TGTGCCAGTAAGATACAGGGAGAAAATTCACCCCTCCACTTT.

The rearrangement links TRBV7-2 to TRBJ2-3; 11 nucleotides agree with TRBD2. This CDR3 has 16 amino acids. From germline, CDR1 is SGHTA and CDR2 FQGNSA. V lost 5 bases, J lost 6 bases, and 10 bases stayed unmatched. CDR3 in amino acids: CASSGLAGGGTDTQYF. The CDR3 DNA follows: TGTGCCAGCAGCGGGTTAGCGGGAGGGGGGACGGATACGCAGTATTTT.

This sequence joins TRBV4-2 and TRBJ2-7; 7 positions match TRBD1. Unmatched junction bases numbered 10, after V lost 2 bases and J lost 6 bases. There are 15 residues in the CDR3. Germline V gene sequence: CDR1 LGHNA, CDR2 YNFKEQ. CDR3 protein: CASSQTAGTASEQYF. The CDR3 DNA reads TGTGCCAGCAGCCAAACTGCCGGGACAGCGTCCGAGCAGTACTTC.

In the case of this clone: The same CDR3 arises from other DNA sequences in this sample as well. The V gene is TRBV5-4, the J gene TRBJ2-3, with D possibly TRBD1 on 5 matching bases. V was cut by 1 base and J by 4 bases, with 10 bases left in between. Germline loops: CDR1 SGHNT, CDR2 YYREEE (reference sequence). This CDR3 is 14 amino acids long. This CDR3 is CASSLTGSADTQYF. CDR3 DNA: TGTGCCAGCAGCTTGACAGGATCCGCAGATACGCAGTATTTT.

This chain connects TRBV19 to TRBJ2-7; maybe TRBD1 (5 bases). Trimming pared 1 base from V and 3 bases from J, leaving 13 bases between. This CDR3 is built from 15 residues. CDR1 and CDR2 from the germline V gene are LNHDA and SQIVND (reference sequence). The CDR3 spells CASSIVWGGNYEQYF. Written as DNA, the CDR3 is TGTGCCAGTAGTATAGTTTGGGGCGGTAACTACGAGCAGTACTTC.

The table lists this clone with a count of one. The rearrangement uses TRBV6-1 and TRBJ2-7; 8 nucleotides match TRBD1. J gave up 0 bases and V 5 bases, and 6 bases lay outside the gene matches. The CDR3 sequence is 15 residues long. The germline V gene encodes CDR1 MNHNS and CDR2 SASEGT. DNA for the CDR3: TGTGCCAGCAGTCCCTCCGGGACAGGCTCCTACGAGCAGTACTTC. This codes for CASSPSGTGSYEQYF.

The chain carries TRBV27 and TRBJ2-5; 7 bases align to TRBD1. With V trimmed by 6 bases and J by 1 base, 2 bases remained unmatched. This CDR3 has 13 residues. Germline CDR1 reads MNHEY; CDR2 reads SMNVEV (reference sequence). The CDR3, as DNA: TGTGCCAGCAGACCAGGGGGCCAAGAGACCCAGTACTTC. It specifies CASRPGGQETQYF.

The chain joins TRBV2 to TRBJ2-1, with TRBD2 as a possible D gene (7 bases). Germline CDR1 reads SNHLY; CDR2 reads FYNNEI. The V gene lost 6 bases and the J gene lost 7 bases, with 22 bases spanning the gap. This CDR3 contains 16 residues. CDR3 in DNA: TGTGCCAGCAGGGAGAATGTGGGGGGGCGACGGAATGAGCAGTTCTTC. It yields the protein CASRENVGGRRNEQFF.

This chain uses TRBV6-1 with TRBJ1-5, with D unclear. The germline V gene has CDR1 MNHNS and CDR2 SASEGT. The CDR3 sequence is 17 residues long. V was clipped by 3 bases and J by 0 bases, with 15 bases between them. The CDR3 region has the DNA TGTGCCAGCAGTGATAATTCGGCGCGGGTTAGCAATCAGCCCCAGCATTTT. Its translation is CASSDNSARVSNQPQHF.

The gene calls are TRBV6-5 and TRBJ1-2; D gene ambiguous. The V and J ends lost 0 bases and 1 base respectively, with 9 bases between them. CDR3 length: 15 residues. The germline V gene has CDR1 MNHEY and CDR2 SVGAGI. CDR3 amino acids: CASSYSNGNNYGYTF. The DNA for the CDR3 is TGTGCCAGCAGTTACTCGAACGGGAATAACTATGGCTACACCTTC.

This clone was picked up one time. This chain connects TRBV4-3 to TRBJ2-2; 9 bases are shared with TRBD2. Looked up from germline, CDR1 is LGHNA and CDR2 is YSLEER. The trim removed 3 bases at V and 6 bases at J, leaving 5 bases unmatched. CDR3 length: 15 residues. The CDR3 region is CASSQNSGSPGELFF. As DNA, the CDR3 is TGCGCCAGCAGCCAGAATAGCGGGAGTCCCGGGGAGCTGTTTTTT.

The chain carries TRBV9 and TRBJ2-1, with D unclear. Trimming stripped 0 bases from V and 1 base from J, with 8 bases between. This CDR3 is 15 amino acids long. Germline V gives CDR1 SGDLS, CDR2 YYNGEE. The CDR3 is CASSVGEWSYNEQFF. The CDR3 DNA follows: TGTGCCAGCAGCGTAGGAGAGTGGTCCTACAATGAGCAGTTCTTC.

The chain uses TRBV2 and TRBJ2-2; 12 nucleotides align to TRBD2. V trimming: 5 bases; J trimming: 7 bases; junction bases outside the gene matches: 5. The CDR3 runs to 15 residues. Per the germline V gene, CDR1 is SNHLY and CDR2 is FYNNEI. The CDR3 region is CASSPGTSGFGELFF. The CDR3 DNA follows: TGTGCCAGCAGTCCCGGGACTAGCGGGTTCGGGGAGCTGTTTTTT. Combining the CDR3 with reference TRBV2 and TRBJ2-2 gives the whole variable domain EPEVTQTPSHQVTQMGQEVILRCVPISNHLYFYWYRQILGQKVEFLVSFYNNEISEKSEIFDDQFSVERPDGSNFTLKIRSTKLEDSAMYFCASSPGTSGFGELFFGEGSRLTVL.